Following are 9 T cell receptor beta chains from one sample sequenced in a study of graft-versus-host responses after intestinal transplantation. TCRdb's table, derived via immunoSEQ multiplex PCR, lists solely in-frame clones and lacks some. Of 23,000 or so clones listed, around 96% are singletons. The sample consisted of PBMCs, taken 30 days after intestinal transplant. The receptors originated from a human patient who received an intestinal transplant, so some T cells may come from the graft donor.

The genes are TRBV5-6 and TRBJ2-2; D is ambiguous. The CDR3 is made up of 12 amino acids. The germline V gene has CDR1 SGHDT and CDR2 YYEEEE. Deletions cut 0 bases from V and 6 bases from J, with 3 bases between. CDR3 region: CASSLAAGELFF. The CDR3 region has the DNA TGTGCCAGCAGCTTGGCGGCCGGGGAGCTGTTTTTT.

The chain links TRBV5-1 to TRBJ2-1; 9 bases map to TRBD1. The CDR3 is made up of 15 amino acids. Looked up from germline, CDR1 is SGHRS and CDR2 is YFSETQ. J lost 3 bases, V lost 4 bases, and 5 bases had no gene match. CDR3 loop: CASSGGDRDYNEQFF. CDR3 coding DNA: TGCGCCAGCAGCGGGGGGGACAGGGACTACAATGAGCAGTTCTTC.

This chain connects TRBV5-8 to TRBJ1-1; D may be TRBD1 (6 bases). Germline V lookup: CDR1 SGHTS, CDR2 YDEGEE. V lost 2 bases and J 6 bases, leaving 14 bases between the germline ends. This CDR3 region has 14 residues. The CDR3 DNA reads TGTGCCAGCAGCTTTACCGGGGGCATGTCTGAAGCTTTCTTT. Translated: CASSFTGGMSEAFF.

This clone was detected a few times. The V gene is TRBV7-9, the J gene TRBJ1-4; no reliable D call. In germline, CDR1 is SEHNR, CDR2 FQNEAQ (reference sequence). Trimming removed 5 bases at V and 4 bases at J, with 5 bases between. The CDR3 runs 12 residues. The CDR3 DNA follows: TGTGCCAGCAGCCCCGATAATGAAAAACTGTTTTTT. It encodes CASSPDNEKLFF.

The chain recombines TRBV27 with TRBJ1-1, with D maybe TRBD1 (5 bases). Trimming removed 2 bases from V and 8 bases from J, with 6 bases in between. There are 11 residues in the CDR3. Germline CDR1 and CDR2: MNHEY and SMNVEV (reference sequence). CDR3 sequence: CASSLGAEAFF. The CDR3 nucleotides are TGTGCCAGCAGTTTAGGGGCAGAAGCTTTCTTT.

This clone was seen only once. The chain couples TRBV7-9 to TRBJ2-1; 7 nucleotides match TRBD1. After removal of 5 bases from V and 3 bases from J, the junction contained 10 bases not matched to a gene. This CDR3 has 16 residues. Germline V gene lookup returns CDR1 SEHNR and CDR2 FQNEAQ (reference sequence). The CDR3 loop reads CASSDWDSLSYNEQFF. As DNA, the CDR3 is TGTGCCAGCAGCGACTGGGACAGCCTAAGCTACAATGAGCAGTTCTTC.

The J gene is TRBJ1-5, the V gene TRBV5-5, with TRBD1 matching 9 bases. The ends lost 3 bases at V and 6 bases at J; junction bases unmatched: 4. The germline CDR1 and CDR2 sequences are SGHKS and YYEKEE (reference sequence). CDR3 size: 14 residues. CDR3 DNA sequence: TGTGCCAGCAGCTGGACAGGGGAGGGTCAGCCCCAGCATTTT. This translates into CASSWTGEGQPQHF.

The genes are TRBV5-5 and TRBJ2-7; 7 bases fit TRBD2. The J segment lost 6 bases and the V segment lost 5 bases, leaving 5 bases of the junction unmatched. The CDR3 totals 12 residues. CDR1 is SGHKS, CDR2 YYEKEE, per germline (reference sequence). DNA of the CDR3: TGTGCCAGCAGTGGCGGGGGATCCGAGCAGTACTTC. Its translation: CASSGGGSEQYF.

The rearrangement links TRBV12-5 to TRBJ2-1; possibly TRBD1 for D (5 bases). V dropped 3 bases and J dropped 9 bases, with 12 bases sitting between them. The CDR3 length is 13 residues. Germline lookup yields CDR1 LGHNT and CDR2 FRNRAP. Written as DNA, the CDR3 is TGTGCTAGTGGTTTTTGTAGGGGCTGTGAGCAGTTCTTC. Amino acid sequence: CASGFCRGCEQFF.